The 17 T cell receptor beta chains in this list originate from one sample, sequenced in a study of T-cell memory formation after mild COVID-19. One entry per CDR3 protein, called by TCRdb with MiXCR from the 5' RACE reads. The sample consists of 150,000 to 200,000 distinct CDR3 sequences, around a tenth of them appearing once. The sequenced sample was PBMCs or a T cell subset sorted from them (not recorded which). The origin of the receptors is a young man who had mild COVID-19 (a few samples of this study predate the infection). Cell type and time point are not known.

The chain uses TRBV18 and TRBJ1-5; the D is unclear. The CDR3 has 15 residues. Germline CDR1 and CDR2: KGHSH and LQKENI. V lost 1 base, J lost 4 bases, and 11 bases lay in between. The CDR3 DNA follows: TGTGCCAGCTCACCACTGGACGGAATGAATCAGCCCCAGCATTTT. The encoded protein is CASSPLDGMNQPQHF.

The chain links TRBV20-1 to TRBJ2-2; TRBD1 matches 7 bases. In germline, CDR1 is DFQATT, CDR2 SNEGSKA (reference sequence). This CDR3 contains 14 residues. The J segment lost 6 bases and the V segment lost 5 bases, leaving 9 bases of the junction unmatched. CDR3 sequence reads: CSAADRAWSGELFF. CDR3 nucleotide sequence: TGCAGTGCTGCTGACAGGGCCTGGTCCGGGGAGCTGTTTTTT.

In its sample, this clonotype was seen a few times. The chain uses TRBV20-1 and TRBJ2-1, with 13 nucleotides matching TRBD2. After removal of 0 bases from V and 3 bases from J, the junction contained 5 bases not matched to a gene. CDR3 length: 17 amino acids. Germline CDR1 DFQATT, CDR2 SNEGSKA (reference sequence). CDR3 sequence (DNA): TGCAGTGCTAGAGAACTAGCGGGGGGGCCGGGCTACAATGAGCAGTTCTTC. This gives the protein CSARELAGGPGYNEQFF.

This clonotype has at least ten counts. CDR3 in amino acids: CASSFGGGTYNEQFF. The CDR3 bases are TGCGCCAGCAGCTTTGGCGGGGGTACCTACAATGAGCAGTTCTTC. J is TRBJ2-1 and V is TRBV5-1; TRBD2 aligns across 7 bases. V lost 2 bases, J lost 2 bases, and 4 bases stayed unmatched. Germline V gives CDR1 SGHRS, CDR2 YFSETQ. The CDR3 spans 15 residues. Full variable domain (missing parts from reference TRBV5-1 and TRBJ2-1): KAGVTQTPRYLIKTRGQQVTLSCSPISGHRSVSWYQQTPGQGLQFLFEYFSETQRNKGNFPGRFSGRQFSNSRSEMNVSTLELGDSALYLCASSFGGGTYNEQFFGPGTRLTVL.

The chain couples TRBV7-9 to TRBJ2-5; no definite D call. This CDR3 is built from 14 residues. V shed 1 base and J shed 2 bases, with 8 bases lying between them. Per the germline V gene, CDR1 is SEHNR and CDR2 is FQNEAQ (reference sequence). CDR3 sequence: CASSLGLGQETQYF. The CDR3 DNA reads TGTGCCAGCAGCTTAGGATTGGGGCAAGAGACCCAGTACTTC.

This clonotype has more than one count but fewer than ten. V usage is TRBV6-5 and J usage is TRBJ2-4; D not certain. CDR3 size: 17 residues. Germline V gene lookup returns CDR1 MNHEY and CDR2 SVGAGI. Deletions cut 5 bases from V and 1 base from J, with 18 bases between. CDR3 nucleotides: TGTGCCAGCAGTCCCGGACGGTTGCCTTCCGCCAAAAACATTCAGTACTTC. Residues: CASSPGRLPSAKNIQYF.

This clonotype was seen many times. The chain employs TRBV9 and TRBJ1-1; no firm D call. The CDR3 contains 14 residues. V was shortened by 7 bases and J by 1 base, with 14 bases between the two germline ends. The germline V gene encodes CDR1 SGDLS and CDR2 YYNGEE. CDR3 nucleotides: TGTGCCAGCTCCGGCCACCTTGAGAACACTGAAGCTTTCTTT. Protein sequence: CASSGHLENTEAFF.

Here the CDR3 DNA reads TGCAGTGCTACCGGACGAGTCTGGGAAGCTTTCTTT. It codes for CSATGRVWEAFF. The chain links TRBV20-1 to TRBJ1-1; D not resolved. V was clipped by 4 bases and J by 8 bases, with 14 bases between them. Germline assignment: CDR1 DFQATT and CDR2 SNEGSKA (reference sequence). The CDR3 has 12 amino acids.

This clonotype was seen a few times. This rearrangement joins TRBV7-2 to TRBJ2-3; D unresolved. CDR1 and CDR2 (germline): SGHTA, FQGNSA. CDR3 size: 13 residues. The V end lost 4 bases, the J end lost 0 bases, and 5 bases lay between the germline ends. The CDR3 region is CASSYSSTDTQYF. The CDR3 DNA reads TGTGCCAGCAGCTACTCCAGCACAGATACGCAGTATTTT.

The CDR3, as DNA: TGTGCCAGCACGCCCACTACCCGGCGGGGCAAGGACCAGTACTTC. This translates into CASTPTTRRGKDQYF. This rearrangement joins TRBV19 to TRBJ2-5; TRBD2 is a possible D gene (6 bases). The germline V gene encodes CDR1 LNHDA and CDR2 SQIVND (reference sequence). CDR3 length equals 15 residues. The V end lost 9 bases, the J end lost 10 bases, and 27 bases lay between the germline ends. Filled out from reference TRBV19 and TRBJ2-5, the complete variable domain reads DGGITQSPKYLFRKEGQNVTLSCEQNLNHDAMYWYRQDPGQGLRLIYYSQIVNDFQKGDIAEGYSVSREKKESFPLTVTSAQKNPTAFYLCASTPTTRRGKDQYFGPGTRLLVL.

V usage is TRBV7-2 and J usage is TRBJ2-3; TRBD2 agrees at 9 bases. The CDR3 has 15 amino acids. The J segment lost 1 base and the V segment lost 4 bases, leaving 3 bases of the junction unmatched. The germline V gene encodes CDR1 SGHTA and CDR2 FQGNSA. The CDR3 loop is CASSSSGDRTDTQYF. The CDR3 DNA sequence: TGTGCCAGCAGCTCTAGCGGGGATCGCACAGATACGCAGTATTTT.

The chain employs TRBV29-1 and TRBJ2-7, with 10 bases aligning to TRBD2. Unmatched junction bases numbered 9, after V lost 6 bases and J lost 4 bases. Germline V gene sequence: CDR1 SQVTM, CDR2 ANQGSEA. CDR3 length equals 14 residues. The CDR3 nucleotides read TGCAGCGTGATTCGACTAGCGGGTGGGTACGAGCAGTACTTC. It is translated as CSVIRLAGGYEQYF.

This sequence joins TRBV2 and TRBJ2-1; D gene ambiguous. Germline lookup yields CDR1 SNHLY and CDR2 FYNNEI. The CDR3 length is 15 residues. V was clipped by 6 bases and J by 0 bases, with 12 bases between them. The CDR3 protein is CASSLDLSSYNEQFF. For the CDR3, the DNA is TGTGCCAGCAGCCTGGACCTAAGCTCCTACAATGAGCAGTTCTTC.

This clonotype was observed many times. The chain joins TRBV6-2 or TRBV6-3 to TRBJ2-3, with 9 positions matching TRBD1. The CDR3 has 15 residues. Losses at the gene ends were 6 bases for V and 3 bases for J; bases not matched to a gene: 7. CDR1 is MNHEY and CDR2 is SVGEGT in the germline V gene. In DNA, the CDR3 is TGTGCCAGCAGCTGGGACAGGGAGTATACAGATACGCAGTATTTT. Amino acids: CASSWDREYTDTQYF.

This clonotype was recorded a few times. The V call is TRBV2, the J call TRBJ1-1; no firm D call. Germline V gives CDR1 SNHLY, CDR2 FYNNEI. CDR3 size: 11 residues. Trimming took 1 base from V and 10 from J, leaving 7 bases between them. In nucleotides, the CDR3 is TGTGCCAGCAGTGAAGGTCAGACAGCTTTCTTT. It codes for CASSEGQTAFF.

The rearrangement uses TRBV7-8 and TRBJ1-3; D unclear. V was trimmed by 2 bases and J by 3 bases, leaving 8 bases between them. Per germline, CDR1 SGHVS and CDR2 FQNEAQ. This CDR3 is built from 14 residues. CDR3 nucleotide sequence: TGTGCCAGCAGCTTACCGTCCCGTGGAAACACCATATATTTT. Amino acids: CASSLPSRGNTIYF.

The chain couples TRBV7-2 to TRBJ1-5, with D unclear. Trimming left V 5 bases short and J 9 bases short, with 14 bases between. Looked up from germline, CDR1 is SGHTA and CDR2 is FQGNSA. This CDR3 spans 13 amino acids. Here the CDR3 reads CASSPGRWGPQHF. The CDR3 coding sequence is TGTGCCAGCAGCCCGGGAAGATGGGGGCCCCAGCATTTT. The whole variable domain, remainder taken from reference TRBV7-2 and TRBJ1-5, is GAGVSQSPSNKVTEKGKDVELRCDPISGHTALYWYRQSLGQGLEFLIYFQGNSAPDKSGLPSDRFSAERTGGSVSTLTIQRTQQEDSAVYLCASSPGRWGPQHFGDGTRLSIL.